The entry below gives a single T cell receptor (beta chain) sequence along with its context. Profiling relied on immunoSEQ multiplex PCR, and the TCRdb table lists in-frame clones only, not all of them. The sample yields about 240,000 clones, around nine tenths seen once. These data are taken from a study of blood T cell repertoires in COVID-19. Study in general: Samples taken during acute and convalescent COVID-19 were collected in the United States, Italy and Spain.

This CDR3 has 14 residues. Germline assignment: CDR1 SGHTA and CDR2 FQGNSA. V was shortened by 6 bases and J by 5 bases, with 14 bases between the two germline ends. Sequencing was done on a sample of peripheral blood. J is TRBJ2-1 and V is TRBV7-2; no definite D call. This sequence originates from a woman between 65 and 79 years old with active or convalescent COVID-19. CDR3: CASRGYGPHNEQFF. The CDR3 bases are TGTGCCAGCAGGGGTTATGGGCCCCACAATGAGCAGTTCTTC.